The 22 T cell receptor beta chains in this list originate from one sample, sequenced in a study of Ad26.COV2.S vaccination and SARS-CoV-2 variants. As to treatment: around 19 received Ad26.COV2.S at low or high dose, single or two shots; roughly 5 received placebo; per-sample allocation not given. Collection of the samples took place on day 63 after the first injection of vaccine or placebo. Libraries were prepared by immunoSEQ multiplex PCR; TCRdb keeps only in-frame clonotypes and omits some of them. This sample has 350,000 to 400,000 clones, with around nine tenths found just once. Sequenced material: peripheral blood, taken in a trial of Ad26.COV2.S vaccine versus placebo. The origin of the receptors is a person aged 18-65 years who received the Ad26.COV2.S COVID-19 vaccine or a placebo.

The CDR3 region is CASSLRTAGTDTQYF. DNA of the CDR3: TGTGCCAGCAGTTTAAGGACGGCCGGCACAGATACGCAGTATTTT. V is TRBV28 and J is TRBJ2-3; D gene unclear. The CDR3 runs 15 residues. Germline-derived CDR1 and CDR2 are MDHEN and SYDVKM. Trimming removed 2 bases from V and 1 base from J, with 10 bases in between.

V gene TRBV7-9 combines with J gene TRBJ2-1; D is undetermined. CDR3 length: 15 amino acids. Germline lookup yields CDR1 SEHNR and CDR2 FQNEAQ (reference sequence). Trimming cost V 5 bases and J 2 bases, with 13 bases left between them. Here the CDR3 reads CASSKMGSTYNEQFF. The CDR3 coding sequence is TGTGCCAGCAGCAAAATGGGATCCACCTACAATGAGCAGTTCTTC.

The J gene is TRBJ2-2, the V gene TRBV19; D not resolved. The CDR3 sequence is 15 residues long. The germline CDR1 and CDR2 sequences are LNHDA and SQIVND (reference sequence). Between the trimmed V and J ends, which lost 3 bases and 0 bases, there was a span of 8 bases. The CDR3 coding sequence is TGTGCCAGTAGTATGGATCCAACGAACACCGGGGAGCTGTTTTTT. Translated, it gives CASSMDPTNTGELFF. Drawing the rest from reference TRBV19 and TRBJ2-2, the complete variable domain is DGGITQSPKYLFRKEGQNVTLSCEQNLNHDAMYWYRQDPGQGLRLIYYSQIVNDFQKGDIAEGYSVSREKKESFPLTVTSAQKNPTAFYLCASSMDPTNTGELFFGEGSRLTVL.

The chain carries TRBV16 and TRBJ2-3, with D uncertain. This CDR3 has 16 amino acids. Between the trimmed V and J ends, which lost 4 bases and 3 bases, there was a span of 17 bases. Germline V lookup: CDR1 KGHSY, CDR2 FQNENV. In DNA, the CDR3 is TGTGCCAGCAGCCCTGAGATGAACCTCGCAACAGATACGCAGTATTTT. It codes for CASSPEMNLATDTQYF. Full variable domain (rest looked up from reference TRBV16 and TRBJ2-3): GEEVAQTPKHLVRGEGQKAKLYCAPIKGHSYVFWYQQVLKNEFKFLISFQNENVFDETGMPKERFSAKCLPNSPCSLEIQATKLEDSAVYFCASSPEMNLATDTQYFGPGTRLTVL.

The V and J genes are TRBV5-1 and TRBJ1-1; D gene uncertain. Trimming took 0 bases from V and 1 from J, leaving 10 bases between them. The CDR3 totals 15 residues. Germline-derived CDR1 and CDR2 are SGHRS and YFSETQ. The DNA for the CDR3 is TGCGCCAGCAGCTTGGTTGCGACCCCGAACACTGAAGCTTTCTTT. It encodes CASSLVATPNTEAFF.

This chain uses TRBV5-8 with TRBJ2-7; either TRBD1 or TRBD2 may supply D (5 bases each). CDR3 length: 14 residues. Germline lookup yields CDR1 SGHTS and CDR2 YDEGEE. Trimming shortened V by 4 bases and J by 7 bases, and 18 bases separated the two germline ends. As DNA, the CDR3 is TGTGCCAGCAGCCCGGCCGAGGGGCGGCGGGAGCAGTACTTC. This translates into CASSPAEGRREQYF.

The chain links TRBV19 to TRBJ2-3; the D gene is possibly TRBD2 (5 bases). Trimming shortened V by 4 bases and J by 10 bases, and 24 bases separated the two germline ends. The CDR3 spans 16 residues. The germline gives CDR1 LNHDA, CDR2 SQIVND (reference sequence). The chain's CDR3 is CASSTGSIRGMRAQYF. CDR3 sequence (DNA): TGTGCCAGTAGTACCGGGTCGATACGAGGGATGAGGGCGCAGTATTTT.

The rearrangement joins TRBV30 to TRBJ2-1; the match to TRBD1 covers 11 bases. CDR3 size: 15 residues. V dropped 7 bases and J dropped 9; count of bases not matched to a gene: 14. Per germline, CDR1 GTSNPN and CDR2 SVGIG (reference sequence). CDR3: CALTRDRGTVGEQFF. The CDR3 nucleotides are TGTGCCTTGACCCGGGACAGGGGGACTGTGGGTGAGCAGTTCTTC.

The CDR3 is CASSAVLASNTGELFF. The CDR3 coding sequence is TGCGCCAGCAGCGCGGTCCTAGCGTCAAACACCGGGGAGCTGTTTTTT. This chain links TRBV5-1 with TRBJ2-2; D is possibly TRBD2 (6 bases). Germline loops: CDR1 SGHRS, CDR2 YFSETQ. This CDR3 has 16 residues. The V end was cut by 4 bases, the J end by 2 bases, with 15 bases between.

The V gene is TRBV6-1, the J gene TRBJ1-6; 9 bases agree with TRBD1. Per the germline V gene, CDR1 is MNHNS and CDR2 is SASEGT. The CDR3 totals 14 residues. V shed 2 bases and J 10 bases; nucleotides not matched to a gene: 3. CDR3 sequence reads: CASSETGGFSPLHF. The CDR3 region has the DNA TGTGCCAGCAGTGAAACAGGGGGCTTCTCACCCCTCCACTTT.

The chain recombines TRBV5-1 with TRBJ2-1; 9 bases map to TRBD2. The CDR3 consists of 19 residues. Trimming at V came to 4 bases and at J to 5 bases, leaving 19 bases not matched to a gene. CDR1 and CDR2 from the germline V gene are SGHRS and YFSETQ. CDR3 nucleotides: TGCGCCAGCAGCCCGTCCGGCCGACGGGGTAGCGGGAGTAACAATGAGCAGTTCTTC. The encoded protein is CASSPSGRRGSGSNNEQFF.

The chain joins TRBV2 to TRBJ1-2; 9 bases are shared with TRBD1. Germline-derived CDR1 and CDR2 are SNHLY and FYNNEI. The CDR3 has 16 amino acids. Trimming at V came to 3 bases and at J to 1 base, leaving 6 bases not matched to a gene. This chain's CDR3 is CASSEDRGFNNYGYTF. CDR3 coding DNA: TGTGCCAGCAGTGAGGACAGGGGCTTCAATAACTATGGCTACACCTTC.

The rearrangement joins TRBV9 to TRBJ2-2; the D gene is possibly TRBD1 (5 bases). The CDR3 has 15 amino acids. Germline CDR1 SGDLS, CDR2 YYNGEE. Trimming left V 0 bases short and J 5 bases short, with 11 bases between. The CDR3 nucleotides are TGTGCCAGCAGCGTAGGAATCGCAGGGACCGGGGAGCTGTTTTTT. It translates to CASSVGIAGTGELFF.

The CDR3 DNA follows: TGTGCCAGCAGTGATGGTGGACAGGACCTCCACTTT. Its protein product is CASSDGGQDLHF. The chain has TRBV28 and TRBJ1-6; TRBD1 agrees at 7 bases. Germline V gives CDR1 MDHEN, CDR2 SYDVKM. The junction had 7 bases not matched to a gene; V was cut back by 5 bases and J by 15 bases. The CDR3 has 12 amino acids.

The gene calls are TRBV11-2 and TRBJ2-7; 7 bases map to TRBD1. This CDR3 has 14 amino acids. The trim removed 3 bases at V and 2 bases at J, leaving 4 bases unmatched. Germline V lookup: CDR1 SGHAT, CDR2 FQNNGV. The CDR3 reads CASSLGQFTYEQYF. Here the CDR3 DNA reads TGTGCCAGCAGCTTGGGACAGTTCACCTACGAGCAGTACTTC.

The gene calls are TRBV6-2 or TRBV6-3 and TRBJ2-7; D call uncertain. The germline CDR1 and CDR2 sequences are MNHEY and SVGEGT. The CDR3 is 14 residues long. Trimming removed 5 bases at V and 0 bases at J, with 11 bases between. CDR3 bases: TGTGCCAGCAGTCCCCTGGACGGCTCCTACGAGCAGTACTTC. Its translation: CASSPLDGSYEQYF.

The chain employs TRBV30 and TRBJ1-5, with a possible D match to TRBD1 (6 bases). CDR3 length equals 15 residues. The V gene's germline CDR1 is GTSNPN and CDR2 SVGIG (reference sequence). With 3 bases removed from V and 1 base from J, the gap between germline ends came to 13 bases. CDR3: CAWSQTGNSNQPQHF. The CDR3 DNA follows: TGTGCCTGGAGCCAGACAGGTAACAGCAATCAGCCCCAGCATTTT. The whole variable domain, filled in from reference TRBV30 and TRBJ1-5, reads SQTIHQWPATLVQPVGSPLSLECTVEGTSNPNLYWYRQAAGRGLQLLFYSVGIGQISSEVPQNLSASRPQDRQFILSSKKLLLSDSGFYLCAWSQTGNSNQPQHFGDGTRLSIL.

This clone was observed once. This CDR3 is CATSRDPLGTDSNERQFF. The CDR3 DNA reads as TGTGCCACCAGCAGAGACCCGTTGGGGACTGACTCCAATGAGCGGCAGTTCTTC. This chain connects TRBV15 to TRBJ2-1; a possible D gene is TRBD2 (6 bases). Per the germline V gene, CDR1 is LNHNV and CDR2 is YYDKDF (reference sequence). This CDR3 contains 18 residues. Trimming pared 0 bases from V and 12 bases from J, leaving 27 bases between.

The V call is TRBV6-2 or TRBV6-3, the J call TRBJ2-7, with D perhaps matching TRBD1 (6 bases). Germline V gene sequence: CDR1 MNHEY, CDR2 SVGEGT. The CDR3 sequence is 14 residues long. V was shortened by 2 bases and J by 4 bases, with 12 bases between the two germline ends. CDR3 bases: TGTGCCAGCAGTTACAGTTTCAGGGGATACGAGCAGTACTTC. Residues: CASSYSFRGYEQYF.

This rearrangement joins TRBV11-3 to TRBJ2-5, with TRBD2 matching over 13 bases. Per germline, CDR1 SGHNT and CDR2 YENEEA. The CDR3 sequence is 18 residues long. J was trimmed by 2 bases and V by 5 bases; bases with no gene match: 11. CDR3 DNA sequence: TGTGCCAGCAGCCAGGGAGCGGGACTAGCGGGACAACAAGAGACCCAGTACTTC. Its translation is CASSQGAGLAGQQETQYF. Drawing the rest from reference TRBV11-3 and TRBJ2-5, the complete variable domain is EAGVVQSPRYKIIEKKQPVAFWCNPISGHNTLYWYLQNLGQGPELLIRYENEEAVDDSQLPKDRFSAERLKGVDSTLKIQPAELGDSAVYLCASSQGAGLAGQQETQYFGPGTRLLVL.

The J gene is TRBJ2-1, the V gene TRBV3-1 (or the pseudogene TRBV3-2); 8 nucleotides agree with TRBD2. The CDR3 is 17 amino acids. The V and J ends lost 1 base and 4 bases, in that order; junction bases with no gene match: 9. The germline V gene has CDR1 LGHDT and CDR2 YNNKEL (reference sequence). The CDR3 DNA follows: TGTGCCAGCAGCCAAGGAGATAGCGGGGCTCTTTACAATGAGCAGTTCTTC. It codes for CASSQGDSGALYNEQFF.

CDR3 DNA: TGTGCCTGGAGTGTAGGAGTCAGGGGCACAGATACGCAGTATTTT. Protein: CAWSVGVRGTDTQYF. The chain is built from TRBV30 and TRBJ2-3; maybe TRBD1 (5 bases). CDR3 length equals 15 residues. Looked up from germline, CDR1 is GTSNPN and CDR2 is SVGIG (reference sequence). V gave up 0 bases and J gave up 1 base, with 11 bases separating them.